This T cell receptor beta chain was identified in a study of blood T cell repertoires in COVID-19. Study overall: Sites in the United States, Italy and Spain provided acute and convalescent COVID-19 samples.

Seattle enrolled patients during active infection and tracked them longitudinally. J lost 8 bases, V lost 7 bases, and 7 bases had no gene match. Per the germline V gene, CDR1 is MNHEY and CDR2 is SVGAGI. CDR3 length: 14 amino acids. In the source study's methods: Reference gene primer amplification in the assay estimated nucleated cell counts. Repertoires were generated with immunoSEQ multiplex PCR, while TCRdb's copy carries only in-frame clones and drops some. V, J and clone size derive from that table, while D and trimming were established from the DNA sequence. The sample shows just over 150,000 clones, less than 85% of them seen only once.

The chain combines TRBV6-5 with TRBJ1-6, with 8 bases aligning to TRBD1. The sample was peripheral blood. The sequence came from a middle-aged woman with COVID-19, enrolled during active disease. In DNA, the CDR3 is TGTGCCAGCATTTTAGGACAGGGCCATTCACCCCTCCACTTT. Amino acids: CASILGQGHSPLHF.